These 28 T cell receptor beta chains originate from one sample sequenced in a study of vaccination and CD4 T cells after COVID-19. Oncomine TCR Beta short-read sequencing was applied to DNA from cultured CD4+ T cells. TCRdb itself ran the PCR reads through MiXCR, one entry per CDR3 protein. The sample lists more than 10,000 distinct CDR3 sequences, around a third occurring once. These receptors are not linked to any known antigen. Regarding treatment: roughly ten-day PBMC culture with coronavirus spike peptide pools or control peptides (ViraFEST assay). Sequencing used CD4+ T cells from blood, cultured in vitro, obtained after SARS-CoV-2 vaccination. These receptors were taken from a human donor who had recovered from COVID-19.

By sample fraction, this clonotype is medium-sized (0.01 to 0.1%). The rearrangement links TRBV19 to TRBJ1-5; D call uncertain. Germline CDR1 reads LNHDA; CDR2 reads SQIVND (reference sequence). This CDR3 comprises 11 residues. DNA for the CDR3: TGTGCAGTGGGCCGAAATCAGCCCCAGCATTTT. Protein sequence: CAVGRNQPQHF.

V is TRBV20-1 and J is TRBJ2-3; TRBD2 aligns across 9 bases. The CDR3 is 12 residues long. V dropped 4 bases and J dropped 6; count of bases not matched to a gene: 2. Germline CDR1 DFQATT, CDR2 SNEGSKA (reference sequence). Here the CDR3 DNA reads TGCAGTGCTAAAAGCGGGAGGGATACGCAGTATTTT. This gives the protein CSAKSGRDTQYF.

This clonotype is large within its sample. This rearrangement joins TRBV24-1 to TRBJ2-3; D assignment may be TRBD1 or TRBD2 (5 bases each). Trimming took 3 bases from V and 2 from J, leaving 11 bases between them. This CDR3 spans 15 amino acids. Germline CDR1 KGHDR, CDR2 SFDVKD. The CDR3, as DNA: TGTGCCACCAGTGATCCGCTGGGACCCACAGATACGCAGTATTTT. The encoded protein is CATSDPLGPTDTQYF.

This clonotype has a single count. J is TRBJ1-1 and V is TRBV18, with D possibly TRBD1 on 5 matching bases. This CDR3 has 13 amino acids. With 4 bases removed from V and 1 base from J, the gap between germline ends came to 7 bases. The germline gives CDR1 KGHSH, CDR2 LQKENI. Here the CDR3 DNA reads TGTGCCAGCTCACGGGGCAGGAACACTGAAGCTTTCTTT. Its translation is CASSRGRNTEAFF. Supplemented by reference TRBV18 and TRBJ1-1, the full variable domain reads NAGVMQNPRHLVRRRGQEARLRCSPMKGHSHVYWYRQLPEEGLKFMVYLQKENIIDESGMPKERFSAEFPKEGPSILRIQQVVRGDSAAYFCASSRGRNTEAFFGQGTRLTVV.

The sample holds a few counts of this clonotype. The chain is built from TRBV15 and TRBJ2-6, with D tentatively TRBD2 (6 bases). The CDR3 is 16 residues long. Germline CDR1 LNHNV, CDR2 YYDKDF (reference sequence). V lost 3 bases, J lost 4 bases, and 13 bases lay in between. CDR3 region: CATSSWRVTGANVLTF. The CDR3 DNA reads as TGTGCCACCAGCAGTTGGAGGGTGACGGGGGCCAACGTCCTGACTTTC.

There are a few counts of this clonotype. The rearrangement links TRBV21-1 to TRBJ2-1. TRBV21-1 is tagged as a pseudogene. There are 16 residues in the CDR3. The CDR3 region has the DNA TGTGCCAGCAGCCTTCGTAGGCTGTGCTCCTACAATGAGCAGTTCTTC. Translating gives CASSLRRLCSYNEQFF.

The chain joins TRBV7-2 to TRBJ1-1, with D perhaps matching TRBD1 (5 bases). Germline CDR1 and CDR2: SGHTA and FQGNSA. Trimming removed 5 bases at V and 1 base at J, with 11 bases between. This CDR3 has 14 residues. The CDR3 DNA is TGTGCCAGCAGCCCGGGACTGGGGAACACTGAAGCTTTCTTT. Amino acids: CASSPGLGNTEAFF.

The chain has TRBV20-1 and TRBJ1-5; 9 bases are a match to TRBD1. The V segment lost 5 bases and the J segment 5 bases; nucleotides outside the gene matches: 7. Germline loops: CDR1 DFQATT, CDR2 SNEGSKA (reference sequence). CDR3 length: 14 residues. The CDR3 coding sequence is TGCAGTGCTCGCCCGGGACAGGGTCATCAGCCCCAGCATTTT. Residues: CSARPGQGHQPQHF.

V is TRBV27 and J is TRBJ2-7, with D maybe TRBD2 (6 bases). This CDR3 has 13 residues. The V end lost 5 bases, the J end lost 6 bases, and 14 bases lay between the germline ends. CDR1 MNHEY and CDR2 SMNVEV come from the germline V gene (reference sequence). CDR3 DNA: TGTGCCAGCAGTGCCCGCCCTAGCGTCGAGCAGTACTTC. Encoded protein: CASSARPSVEQYF.

V gene TRBV20-1 combines with J gene TRBJ1-2; unclear D gene. In germline, CDR1 is DFQATT, CDR2 SNEGSKA (reference sequence). The V end lost 0 bases, the J end lost 8 bases, and 7 bases lay between the germline ends. CDR3 size: 11 residues. The chain's CDR3 is CSARDPRGYTF. CDR3 in DNA: TGCAGTGCTAGAGACCCCAGGGGCTACACCTTC.

The J gene is TRBJ1-2, the V gene TRBV5-6; TRBD1 might be the D (5 bases). The CDR3 covers 11 residues. CDR1 SGHDT and CDR2 YYEEEE come from the germline V gene. V shed 1 base and J shed 12 bases, with 10 bases lying between them. The CDR3 spells CASSLQGHNTF. DNA for the CDR3: TGTGCCAGCAGCTTGCAGGGTCACAACACCTTC.

The chain joins TRBV7-9 to TRBJ1-1; TRBD1 matches at 8 bases. With V trimmed by 7 bases and J by 3 bases, 4 bases remained unmatched. Per the germline V gene, CDR1 is SEHNR and CDR2 is FQNEAQ (reference sequence). The CDR3 contains 13 residues. The CDR3 DNA follows: TGTGCCAGCATCCTGACAGGGGACACTGAAGCTTTCTTT. It translates to CASILTGDTEAFF.

A few counts support this clonotype. The chain links TRBV4-2 to TRBJ1-2; no clear D. CDR1 is LGHNA, CDR2 YNFKEQ, per germline. Trimming stripped 4 bases from V and 8 bases from J, with 14 bases between. The CDR3 length is 13 residues. DNA for the CDR3: TGTGCCAGCAGCCCACAGCTTTTGAGGGGCTACACCTTC. This codes for CASSPQLLRGYTF.

Remarks on this clonotype: At one end the junction does not follow the germline gene, possibly because of a read error. The chain is built from TRBV6-1 and TRBJ1-6, with D unclear. This CDR3 has 17 residues. Looked up from germline, CDR1 is MNHNS and CDR2 is SASEGT. CDR3: CASSERTDRLSGSPPHF. The CDR3 DNA is TGTGCCAGCAGTGAACGGACCGATAGGCTGAGCGGTTCACCCCCCCACTTT.

For the CDR3, the DNA is TGTGCCAGCAGGTCGGACAGGGGCCTATCTAACTATGGCTACACCTTC. It yields the protein CASRSDRGLSNYGYTF. The chain links TRBV5-5 to TRBJ1-2, with TRBD1 matching 9 bases. The germline CDR1 and CDR2 sequences are SGHKS and YYEKEE (reference sequence). CDR3 length: 16 amino acids. The V gene end was trimmed by 5 bases and the J gene end by 0 bases; junction bases not matched to a gene: 8.

The chain uses TRBV28 and TRBJ2-1; 11 positions agree with TRBD2. This CDR3 spans 16 amino acids. Germline trimming cut 4 bases from V and 3 bases from J; bases unmatched to any gene: 5. The germline CDR1 and CDR2 sequences are MDHEN and SYDVKM. CDR3 bases: TGTGCCAGCAGTTCATCCACTAGCGGGAGCTACAATGAGCAGTTCTTC. This sequence encodes CASSSSTSGSYNEQFF.

By proportion, this clonotype is medium-sized. The rearrangement links TRBV6-1 to TRBJ1-2, with 7 bases lining up with TRBD1. V shed 4 bases and J 1 base; nucleotides not matched to a gene: 6. CDR1 is MNHNS, CDR2 SASEGT, per germline. CDR3 size: 15 residues. The CDR3: CASSGRDRLNYGYTF. In DNA form, the CDR3 reads TGTGCCAGCAGTGGACGGGACAGACTTAACTATGGCTACACCTTC.

The chain couples TRBV25-1 to TRBJ2-1, with 12 positions matching TRBD2. The CDR3 is 15 amino acids. In germline, CDR1 is MGHDK, CDR2 SYGVNS. With V trimmed by 6 bases and J by 6 bases, 6 bases remained unmatched. CDR3 region: CASSPTSGGFNEQFF. CDR3 coding DNA: TGTGCCAGCAGCCCCACTAGCGGGGGGTTCAATGAGCAGTTCTTC.

To note about this clonotype: Given the absence of the conserved phenylalanine or tryptophan at the CDR3 end, a read error is likely. The CDR3 DNA reads as TGTGCCAGCAGTGCCGGGACAGGGGTTGCTGAGACCCAGTACCTC. Residues: CASSAGTGVAETQYL. This chain uses TRBV6-1 with TRBJ2-5; TRBD1 aligns across 10 bases. V gave up 4 bases and J gave up 5 bases; unmatched junction bases: 7. The CDR3 is 15 residues long. Germline V gene lookup returns CDR1 MNHNS and CDR2 SASEGT.

J is TRBJ2-3 and V is TRBV6-2 or TRBV6-3, with 10 bases identical to TRBD2. The V gene end was trimmed by 9 bases and the J gene end by 0 bases; junction bases not matched to a gene: 3. Germline CDR1 reads MNHEY; CDR2 reads SVGEGT. The CDR3 sequence is 14 residues long. The CDR3 DNA reads as TGTGCCAGTCGGACTAGCGGTAGCACAGATACGCAGTATTTT. Amino acid sequence: CASRTSGSTDTQYF.

This clonotype was found a few times. The chain joins TRBV7-9 to TRBJ1-4; maybe TRBD1 (5 bases). CDR1 and CDR2 (germline): SEHNR, FQNEAQ (reference sequence). Deletions cut 5 bases from V and 10 bases from J, with 14 bases between. The CDR3 is 13 amino acids. The CDR3 loop is CASSADSIGKLFF. For the CDR3, the DNA is TGTGCCAGCAGCGCAGACAGTATTGGAAAACTGTTTTTT.

This chain uses TRBV6-5 with TRBJ2-7; D possibly corresponds to TRBD1 (6 bases). Germline V gene data show CDR1 as MNHEY and CDR2 as SVGAGI. Trimming took off 4 bases at V and 4 bases at J, with 11 bases between the two ends. The CDR3 loop spans 13 amino acids. CDR3 sequence: CASSSIDRYEQYF. The CDR3, as DNA: TGTGCCAGCAGTTCTATCGACAGGTACGAGCAGTACTTC.

This chain joins TRBV24-1 and TRBJ2-1; a possible D gene is TRBD1 (5 bases). Germline V gene lookup returns CDR1 KGHDR and CDR2 SFDVKD. CDR3 length: 14 residues. Trimming cost V 3 bases and J 5 bases, with 10 bases left between them. The CDR3 is CATSDAGKHNEQFF. DNA of the CDR3: TGTGCCACCAGTGATGCAGGGAAACACAATGAGCAGTTCTTC.

The gene calls are TRBV7-4 and TRBJ1-5; unclear D gene. V gave up 5 bases and J gave up 0 bases, with 5 bases separating them. The CDR3 length is 13 residues. CDR1 is SGHVT and CDR2 is SQSDAQ in the germline V gene. The CDR3 region is CASSIVSNQPQHF. The DNA for the CDR3 is TGTGCCAGCAGCATCGTTAGCAATCAGCCCCAGCATTTT.

This clonotype showed up just a few times. The chain employs TRBV10-3 and TRBJ2-7, with 8 bases matching TRBD2. Trimming at V came to 2 bases and at J to 5 bases, leaving 5 bases not matched to a gene. This CDR3 contains 14 residues. The germline CDR1 and CDR2 sequences are ENHRY and SYGVKD. Here the CDR3 reads CAISEVSGTHEQYF. In DNA form, the CDR3 reads TGTGCCATCAGTGAGGTTAGCGGGACCCACGAGCAGTACTTC.

The V and J genes are TRBV28 and TRBJ1-5; D not resolved. The V end lost 2 bases, the J end lost 4 bases, and 12 bases lay between the germline ends. This CDR3 contains 15 residues. Germline V gene sequence: CDR1 MDHEN, CDR2 SYDVKM. The DNA for the CDR3 is TGTGCCAGCAGTTTACTGCTGACGTCGAATCAGCCCCAGCATTTT. Translating it yields CASSLLLTSNQPQHF.

This chain uses TRBV29-1 with TRBJ1-1, with D unresolved. Deletions cut 4 bases from V and 1 base from J, with 10 bases between. Germline V gene lookup returns CDR1 SQVTM and CDR2 ANQGSEA. The CDR3 sequence is 13 residues long. CDR3 bases: TGCAGCGTTGGAGGGAAGAAGAACACTGAAGCTTTCTTT. Translating gives CSVGGKKNTEAFF. The complete variable domain, with remaining parts taken from reference TRBV29-1 and TRBJ1-1, reads SAVISQKPSRDICQRGTSLTIQCQVDSQVTMMFWYRQQPGQSLTLIATANQGSEATYESGFVIDKFPISRPNLTFSTLTVSNMSPEDSSIYLCSVGGKKNTEAFFGQGTRLTVV.

The chain carries TRBV4-3 and TRBJ1-2; D perhaps matches TRBD1 (6 bases). The CDR3 is 17 amino acids. V was cut by 0 bases and J by 3 bases, with 17 bases left in between. Germline V gene data show CDR1 as LGHNA and CDR2 as YSLEER. The CDR3 sequence is CASSQEGGGFSYYGYTF. The CDR3 DNA sequence: TGCGCCAGCAGCCAAGAGGGTGGGGGCTTCTCGTACTATGGCTACACCTTC.